This TCR beta chain derives from a study of OX40 agonist ivuxolimab in advanced cancers. Study at large: Of mixed ages from about 23 to 79 and averaging approximately 60 years, the group was about 80% male.

Trimming left V 4 bases short and J 0 bases short, with 10 bases between. CDR1 and CDR2 from the germline V gene are GTSNPN and SVGIG (reference sequence). The CDR3 is 14 amino acids. The table came from immunoSEQ multiplex PCR; TCRdb's copy has only in-frame clones and leaves some out. The sample has under 65,000 clones; about 81% are singletons. Study outcomes and limitations: Low levels of normalized T-cell clonal expansion also appeared in some nonresponders.

Blood samples were obtained at baseline, cycle 4 day 1, and cycle 7 day 1. A few counts support this clone. Its antigen remains unknown. The starting material was CD4+ or CD8+ T cells sorted from blood, obtained in a trial of the OX40 agonist ivuxolimab. The clonotype was recovered from an adult with an advanced solid tumor such as melanoma, head and neck, liver or kidney cancer. The chain recombines TRBV30 with TRBJ1-3; D remains ambiguous. The CDR3: CAWNKGFSGNTIYF. As DNA, the CDR3 is TGTGCCTGGAATAAGGGTTTCTCTGGAAACACCATATATTTT. Full variable domain (missing parts from reference TRBV30 and TRBJ1-3): SQTIHQWPATLVQPVGSPLSLECTVEGTSNPNLYWYRQAAGRGLQLLFYSVGIGQISSEVPQNLSASRPQDRQFILSSKKLLLSDSGFYLCAWNKGFSGNTIYFGEGSWLTVV.